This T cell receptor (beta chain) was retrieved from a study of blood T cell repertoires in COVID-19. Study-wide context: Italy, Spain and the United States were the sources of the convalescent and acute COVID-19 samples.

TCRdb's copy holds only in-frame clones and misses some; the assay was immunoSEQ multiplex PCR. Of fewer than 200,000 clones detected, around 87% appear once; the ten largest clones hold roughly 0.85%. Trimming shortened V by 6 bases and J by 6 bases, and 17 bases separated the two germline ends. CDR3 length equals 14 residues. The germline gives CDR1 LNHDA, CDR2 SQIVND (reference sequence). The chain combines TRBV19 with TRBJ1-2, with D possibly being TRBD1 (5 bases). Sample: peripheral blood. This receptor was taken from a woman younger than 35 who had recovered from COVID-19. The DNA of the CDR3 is TGTGCCAGTAGGAACCGGGACGGAGGGAATGGCTACACCTTC. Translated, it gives CASRNRDGGNGYTF.